The source of this T cell receptor (beta chain) is a study of T cells expressing NK-cell markers. The study, taken as a whole, reports: CD8+ T cells in over 5 donors included dominant NKG2C+ clonotypes at about 1.0-8%. Four donors showed these clonotypes also leading the CD3+CD56-NKG2C+ fraction.

The CDR3 contains 16 residues. Germline assignment: CDR1 LGHDT and CDR2 YNNKEL (reference sequence). On this clonotype itself: As yet, its antigen is unknown.

The TCR beta cDNA came from 5'RACE template switching with UMIs. TCRdb re-called the 5' RACE reads and shows each CDR3 protein once, DNA omitted. The listing records approximately 550,000 distinct CDR3 sequences. Sequencing was performed on blood T cells: a sorted CD56 or NKG2C T cell subset, CD4+ or CD8+ T cells, or bulk PBMC T cells (not recorded which). The TCR originated in a young man in good health. The V and J genes are TRBV3-1 and TRBJ2-1. CDR3 amino acids: CASSQEGKPSYNEQFF.